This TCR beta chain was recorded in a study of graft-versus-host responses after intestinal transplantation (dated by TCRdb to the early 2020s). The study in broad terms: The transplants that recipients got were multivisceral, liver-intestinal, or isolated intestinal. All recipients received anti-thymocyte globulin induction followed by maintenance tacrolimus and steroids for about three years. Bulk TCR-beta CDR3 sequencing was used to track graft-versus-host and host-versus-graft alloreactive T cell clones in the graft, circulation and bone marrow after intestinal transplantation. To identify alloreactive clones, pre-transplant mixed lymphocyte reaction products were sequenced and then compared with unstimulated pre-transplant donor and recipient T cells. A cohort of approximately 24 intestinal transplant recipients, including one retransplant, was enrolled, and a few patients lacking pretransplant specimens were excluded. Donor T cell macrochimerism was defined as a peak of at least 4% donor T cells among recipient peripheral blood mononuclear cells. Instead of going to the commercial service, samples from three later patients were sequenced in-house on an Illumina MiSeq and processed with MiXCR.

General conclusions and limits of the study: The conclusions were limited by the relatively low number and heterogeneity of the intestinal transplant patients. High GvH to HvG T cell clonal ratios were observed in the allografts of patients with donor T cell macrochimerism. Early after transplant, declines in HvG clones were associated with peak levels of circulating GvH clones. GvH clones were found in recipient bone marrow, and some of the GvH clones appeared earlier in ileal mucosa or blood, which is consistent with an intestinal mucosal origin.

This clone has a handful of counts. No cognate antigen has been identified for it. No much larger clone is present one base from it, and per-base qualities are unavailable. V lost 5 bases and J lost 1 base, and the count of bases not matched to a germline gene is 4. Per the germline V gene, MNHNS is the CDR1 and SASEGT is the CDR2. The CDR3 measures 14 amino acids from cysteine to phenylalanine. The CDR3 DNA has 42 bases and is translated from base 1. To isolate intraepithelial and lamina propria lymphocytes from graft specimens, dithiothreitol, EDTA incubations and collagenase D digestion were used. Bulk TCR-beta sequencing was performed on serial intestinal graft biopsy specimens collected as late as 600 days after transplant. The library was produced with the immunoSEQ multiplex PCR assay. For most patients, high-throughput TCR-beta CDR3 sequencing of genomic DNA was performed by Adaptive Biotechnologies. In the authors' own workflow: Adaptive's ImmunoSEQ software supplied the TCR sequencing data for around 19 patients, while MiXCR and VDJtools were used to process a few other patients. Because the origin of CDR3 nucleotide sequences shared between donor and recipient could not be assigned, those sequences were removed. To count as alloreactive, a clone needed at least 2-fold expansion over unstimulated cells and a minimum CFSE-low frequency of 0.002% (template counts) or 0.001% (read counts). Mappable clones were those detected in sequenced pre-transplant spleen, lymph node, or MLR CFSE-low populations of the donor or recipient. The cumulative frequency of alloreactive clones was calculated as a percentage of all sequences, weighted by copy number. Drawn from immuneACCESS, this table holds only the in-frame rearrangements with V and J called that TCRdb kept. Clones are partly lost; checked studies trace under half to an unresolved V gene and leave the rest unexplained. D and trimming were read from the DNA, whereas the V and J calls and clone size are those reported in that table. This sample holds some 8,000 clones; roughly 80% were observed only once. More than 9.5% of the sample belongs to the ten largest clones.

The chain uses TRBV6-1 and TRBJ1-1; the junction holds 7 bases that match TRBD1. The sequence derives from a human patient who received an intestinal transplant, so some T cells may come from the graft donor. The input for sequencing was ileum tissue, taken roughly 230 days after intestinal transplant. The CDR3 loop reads CASSQRQGNTEAFF. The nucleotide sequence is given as TGTGCCAGCAGTCAAAGACAGGGGAACACTGAAGCTTTCTTT.